This T cell receptor (beta chain) was identified during a study of beta chain features in type 1 diabetes. As every portion of the isolated RNA was reverse transcribed, the sequencing read expressed TCRB transcripts. The repertoire was sequenced with immunoSEQ multiplex PCR; TCRdb's copy has only in-frame clones and lacks some. The sample yields about 360,000 clones, approximately 12% seen once. Material: naive CD4+ T cells from blood. The TCR originated in a man aged 18 to 35 in good health.

This CDR3 reads CAWGVVATNEKLFF. The CDR3 bases are TGTGCCTGGGGGGTCGTAGCGACTAATGAAAAACTGTTTTTT. This chain connects TRBV30 to TRBJ1-4; D is undetermined. The CDR3 has 14 residues. Per germline, CDR1 GTSNPN and CDR2 SVGIG (reference sequence). V was trimmed by 5 bases and J by 2 bases, leaving 12 bases between them.